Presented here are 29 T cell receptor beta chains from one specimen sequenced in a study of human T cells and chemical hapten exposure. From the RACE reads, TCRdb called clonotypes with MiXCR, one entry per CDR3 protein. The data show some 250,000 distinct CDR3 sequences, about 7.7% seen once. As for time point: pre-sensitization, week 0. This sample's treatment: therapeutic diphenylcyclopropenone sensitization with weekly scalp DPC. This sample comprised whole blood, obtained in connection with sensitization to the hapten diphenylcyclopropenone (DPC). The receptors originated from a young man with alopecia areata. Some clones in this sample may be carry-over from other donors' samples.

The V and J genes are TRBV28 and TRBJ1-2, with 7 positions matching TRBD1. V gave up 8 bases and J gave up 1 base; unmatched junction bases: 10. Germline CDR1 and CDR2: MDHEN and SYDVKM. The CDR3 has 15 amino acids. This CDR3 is CASGNPGQVNYGYTF. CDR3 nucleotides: TGTGCCAGCGGCAACCCCGGACAGGTTAACTATGGCTACACCTTC.

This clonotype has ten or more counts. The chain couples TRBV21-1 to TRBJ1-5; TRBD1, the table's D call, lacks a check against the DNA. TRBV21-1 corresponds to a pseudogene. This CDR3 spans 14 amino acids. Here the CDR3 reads CASSNRGGNQPQHF. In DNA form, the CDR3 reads TGTGCCAGCAGCAACCGGGGGGGCAATCAGCCCCAGCATTTT.

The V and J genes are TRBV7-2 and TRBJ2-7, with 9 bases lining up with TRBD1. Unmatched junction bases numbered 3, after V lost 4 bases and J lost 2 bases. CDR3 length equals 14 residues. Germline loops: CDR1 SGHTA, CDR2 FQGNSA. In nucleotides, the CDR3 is TGTGCCAGCAGCTCGACAGGGGGTGCCTACGAGCAGTACTTC. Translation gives CASSSTGGAYEQYF.

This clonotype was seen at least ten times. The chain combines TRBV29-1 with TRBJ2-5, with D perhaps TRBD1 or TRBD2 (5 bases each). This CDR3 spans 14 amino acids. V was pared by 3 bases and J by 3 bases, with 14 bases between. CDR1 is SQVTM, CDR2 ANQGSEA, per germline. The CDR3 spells CSVDGVGVEETQYF. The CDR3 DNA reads TGCAGCGTTGACGGGGTAGGGGTGGAAGAGACCCAGTACTTC. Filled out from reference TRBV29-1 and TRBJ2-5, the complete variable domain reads SAVISQKPSRDICQRGTSLTIQCQVDSQVTMMFWYRQQPGQSLTLIATANQGSEATYESGFVIDKFPISRPNLTFSTLTVSNMSPEDSSIYLCSVDGVGVEETQYFGPGTRLLVL.

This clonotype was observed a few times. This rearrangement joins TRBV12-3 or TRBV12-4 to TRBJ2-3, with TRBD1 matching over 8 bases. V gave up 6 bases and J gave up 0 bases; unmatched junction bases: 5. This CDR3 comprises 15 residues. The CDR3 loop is CASRRQGTSTDTQYF. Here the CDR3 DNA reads TGTGCCAGCAGGCGACAGGGGACTAGCACAGATACGCAGTATTTT.

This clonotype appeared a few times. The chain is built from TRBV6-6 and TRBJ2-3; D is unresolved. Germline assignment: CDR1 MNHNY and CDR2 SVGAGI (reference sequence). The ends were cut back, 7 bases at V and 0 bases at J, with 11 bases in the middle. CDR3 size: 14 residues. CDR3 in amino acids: CASKPRPSTDTQYF. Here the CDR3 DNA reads TGTGCCAGCAAACCAAGACCTAGCACAGATACGCAGTATTTT.

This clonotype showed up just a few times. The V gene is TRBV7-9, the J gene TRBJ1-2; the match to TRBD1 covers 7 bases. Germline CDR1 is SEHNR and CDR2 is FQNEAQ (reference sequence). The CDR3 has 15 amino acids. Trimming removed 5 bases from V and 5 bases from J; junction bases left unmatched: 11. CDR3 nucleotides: TGTGCCAGCAGCCAGAGGGCCCCAGGGGGATATGGCTACACCTTC. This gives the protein CASSQRAPGGYGYTF.

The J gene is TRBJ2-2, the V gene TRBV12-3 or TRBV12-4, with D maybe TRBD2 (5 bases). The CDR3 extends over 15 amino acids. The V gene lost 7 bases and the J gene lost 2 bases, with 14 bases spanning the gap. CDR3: CASTFPLANTGELFF. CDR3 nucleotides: TGTGCCAGCACCTTCCCTCTAGCAAACACCGGGGAGCTGTTTTTT.

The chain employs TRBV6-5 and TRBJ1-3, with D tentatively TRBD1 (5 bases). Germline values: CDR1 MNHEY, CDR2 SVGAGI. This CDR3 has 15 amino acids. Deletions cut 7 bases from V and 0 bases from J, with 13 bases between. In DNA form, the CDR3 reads TGTGCCAGCATGGGGGAAAATCTCTCTGGAAACACCATATATTTT. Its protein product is CASMGENLSGNTIYF.

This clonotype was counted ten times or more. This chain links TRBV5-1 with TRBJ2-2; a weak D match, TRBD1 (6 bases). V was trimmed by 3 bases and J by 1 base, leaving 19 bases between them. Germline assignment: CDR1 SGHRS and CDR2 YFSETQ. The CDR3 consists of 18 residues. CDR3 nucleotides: TGCGCCAGCAGCTCGAGGATGGACAGTGGACTGAACACCGGGGAGCTGTTTTTT. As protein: CASSSRMDSGLNTGELFF.

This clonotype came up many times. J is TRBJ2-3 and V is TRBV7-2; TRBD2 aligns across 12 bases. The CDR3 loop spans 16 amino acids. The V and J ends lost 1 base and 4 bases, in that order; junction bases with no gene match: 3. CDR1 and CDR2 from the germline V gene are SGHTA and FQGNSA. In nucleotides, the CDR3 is TGTGCCAGCAGCTTAGAACTAGCGGGGGGCGCAGATACGCAGTATTTT. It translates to CASSLELAGGADTQYF. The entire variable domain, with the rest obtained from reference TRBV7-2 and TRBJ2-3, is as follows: GAGVSQSPSNKVTEKGKDVELRCDPISGHTALYWYRQSLGQGLEFLIYFQGNSAPDKSGLPSDRFSAERTGGSVSTLTIQRTQQEDSAVYLCASSLELAGGADTQYFGPGTRLTVL.

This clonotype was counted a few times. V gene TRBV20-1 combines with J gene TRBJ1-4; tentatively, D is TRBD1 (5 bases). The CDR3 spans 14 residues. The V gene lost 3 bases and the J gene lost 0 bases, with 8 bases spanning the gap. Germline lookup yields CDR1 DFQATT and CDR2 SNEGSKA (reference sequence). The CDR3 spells CSARDTTTNEKLFF. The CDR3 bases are TGCAGTGCTAGGGACACCACAACTAATGAAAAACTGTTTTTT.

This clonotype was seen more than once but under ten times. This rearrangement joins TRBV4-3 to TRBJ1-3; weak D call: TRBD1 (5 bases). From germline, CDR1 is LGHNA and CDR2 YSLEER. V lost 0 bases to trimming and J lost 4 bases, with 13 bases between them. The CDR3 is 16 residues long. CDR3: CASSQDSQGFGNTIYF. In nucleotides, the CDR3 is TGCGCCAGCAGCCAAGATAGTCAGGGATTCGGAAACACCATATATTTT.

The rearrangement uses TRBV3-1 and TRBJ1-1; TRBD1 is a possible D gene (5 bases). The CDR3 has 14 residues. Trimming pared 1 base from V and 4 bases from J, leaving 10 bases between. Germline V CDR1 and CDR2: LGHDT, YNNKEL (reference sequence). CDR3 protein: CASSQVLGVTEAFF. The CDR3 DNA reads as TGTGCCAGCAGCCAAGTACTGGGGGTCACTGAAGCTTTCTTT.

This CDR3 reads CASSESAGGMYEQYF. The CDR3 DNA reads TGTGCCAGCAGTGAATCAGCGGGGGGCATGTACGAGCAGTACTTC. The chain joins TRBV25-1 to TRBJ2-7, with TRBD2 matching 9 bases. CDR1 MGHDK and CDR2 SYGVNS come from the germline V gene. J lost 4 bases, V lost 1 base, and 5 bases had no gene match. This CDR3 region has 15 residues.

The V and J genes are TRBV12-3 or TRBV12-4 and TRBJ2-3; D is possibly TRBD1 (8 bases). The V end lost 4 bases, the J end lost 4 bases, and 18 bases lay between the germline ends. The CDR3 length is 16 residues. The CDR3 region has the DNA TGTGCCAGCAGTTCAGGCAGGGGGCGGGGGCCAGATACGCAGTATTTT. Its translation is CASSSGRGRGPDTQYF.

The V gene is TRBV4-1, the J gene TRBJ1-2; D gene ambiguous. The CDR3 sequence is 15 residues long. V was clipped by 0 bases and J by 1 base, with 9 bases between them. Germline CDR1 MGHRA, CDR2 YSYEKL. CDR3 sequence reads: CASSQDLTVNYGYTF. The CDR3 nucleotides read TGCGCCAGCAGCCAAGATTTAACGGTTAACTATGGCTACACCTTC.

CDR3 protein: CASSSRGISGYNEQFF. As DNA, the CDR3 is TGTGCCAGCAGCTCCCGGGGGATTAGCGGGTACAATGAGCAGTTCTTC. V usage is TRBV13 and J usage is TRBJ2-1; 7 bases map to TRBD2. This CDR3 contains 16 residues. The germline V gene encodes CDR1 PRHDT and CDR2 FYEKMQ (reference sequence). Losses at the gene ends were 4 bases for V and 4 bases for J; bases not matched to a gene: 10. The full variable domain, in which reference TRBV13 and TRBJ2-1 provide the parts outside the CDR3, is AAGVIQSPRHLIKEKRETATLKCYPIPRHDTVYWYQQGPGQDPQFLISFYEKMQSDKGSIPDRFSAQQFSDYHSELNMSSLELGDSALYFCASSSRGISGYNEQFFGPGTRLTVL.

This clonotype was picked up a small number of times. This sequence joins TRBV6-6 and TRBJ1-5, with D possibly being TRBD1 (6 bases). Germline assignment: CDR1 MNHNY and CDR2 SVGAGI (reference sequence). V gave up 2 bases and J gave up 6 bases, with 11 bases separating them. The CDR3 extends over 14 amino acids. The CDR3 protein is CASSYGGQLQPQHF. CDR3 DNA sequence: TGTGCCAGCAGTTACGGGGGGCAGCTTCAGCCCCAGCATTTT.

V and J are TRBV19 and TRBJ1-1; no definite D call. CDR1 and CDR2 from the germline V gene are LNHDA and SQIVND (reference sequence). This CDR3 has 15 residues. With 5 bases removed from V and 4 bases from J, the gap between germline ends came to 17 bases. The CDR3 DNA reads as TGTGCCAGTAGTCTGCAATTAGGGAGGGTCACTGAAGCTTTCTTT. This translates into CASSLQLGRVTEAFF.

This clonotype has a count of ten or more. Here the CDR3 reads CASSNDRSYYNQPQHF. The DNA of the CDR3 is TGTGCCAGCAGTAACGACAGGTCCTATTACAATCAGCCCCAGCATTTT. The chain couples TRBV6-8 to TRBJ1-5; perhaps TRBD1 as D (6 bases). Germline CDR1 MNHGY, CDR2 SAAAGT. With 5 bases removed from V and 3 bases from J, the gap between germline ends came to 17 bases. CDR3 length: 16 residues.

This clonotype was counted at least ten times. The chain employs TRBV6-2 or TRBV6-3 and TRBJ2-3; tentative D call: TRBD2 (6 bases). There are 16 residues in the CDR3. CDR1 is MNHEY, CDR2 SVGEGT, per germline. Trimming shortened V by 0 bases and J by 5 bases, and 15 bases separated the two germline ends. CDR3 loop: CASSYSMYGGGDTQYF. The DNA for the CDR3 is TGTGCCAGCAGTTACTCGATGTACGGGGGTGGAGATACGCAGTATTTT.

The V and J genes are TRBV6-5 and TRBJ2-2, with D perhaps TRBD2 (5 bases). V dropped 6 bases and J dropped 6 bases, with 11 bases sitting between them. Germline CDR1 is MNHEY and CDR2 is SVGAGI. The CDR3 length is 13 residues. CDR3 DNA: TGTGCCAGCAGCATTACTAGGCCCGGGGAGCTGTTTTTT. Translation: CASSITRPGELFF.

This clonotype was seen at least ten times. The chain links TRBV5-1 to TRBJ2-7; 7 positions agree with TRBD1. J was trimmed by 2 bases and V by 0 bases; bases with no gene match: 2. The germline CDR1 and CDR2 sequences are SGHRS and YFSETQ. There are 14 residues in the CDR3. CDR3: CASSLEGAAYEQYF. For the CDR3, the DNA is TGCGCCAGCAGCTTGGAGGGGGCCGCCTACGAGCAGTACTTC.

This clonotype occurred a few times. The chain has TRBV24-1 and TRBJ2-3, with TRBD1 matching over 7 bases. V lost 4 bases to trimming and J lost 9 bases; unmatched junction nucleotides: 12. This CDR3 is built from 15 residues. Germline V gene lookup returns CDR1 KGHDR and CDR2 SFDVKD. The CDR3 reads CATSDAGDSSATQYF. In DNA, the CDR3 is TGTGCCACCAGTGACGCCGGGGACAGTTCTGCCACGCAGTATTTT.

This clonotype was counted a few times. The CDR3 here is CASNPGGRTGELFF. The CDR3 nucleotides read TGTGCCAGCAATCCGGGGGGGAGGACCGGGGAGCTGTTTTTT. The V and J genes are TRBV6-2 or TRBV6-3 and TRBJ2-2; 8 bases map to TRBD2. The junction had 6 bases not matched to a gene; V was cut back by 7 bases and J by 5 bases. The CDR3 is made up of 14 amino acids. From germline, CDR1 is MNHEY and CDR2 SVGEGT.

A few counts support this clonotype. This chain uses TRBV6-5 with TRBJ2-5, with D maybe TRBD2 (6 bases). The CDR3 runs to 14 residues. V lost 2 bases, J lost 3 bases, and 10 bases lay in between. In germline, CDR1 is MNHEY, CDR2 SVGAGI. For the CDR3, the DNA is TGTGCCAGCAGTTACAACACGGGAGAAGAGACCCAGTACTTC. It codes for CASSYNTGEETQYF.

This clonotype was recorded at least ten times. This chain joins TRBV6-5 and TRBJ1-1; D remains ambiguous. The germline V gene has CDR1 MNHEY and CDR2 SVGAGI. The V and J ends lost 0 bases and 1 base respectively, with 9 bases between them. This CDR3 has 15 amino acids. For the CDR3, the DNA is TGTGCCAGCAGTTACTCGACCACATGGAACACTGAAGCTTTCTTT. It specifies CASSYSTTWNTEAFF.

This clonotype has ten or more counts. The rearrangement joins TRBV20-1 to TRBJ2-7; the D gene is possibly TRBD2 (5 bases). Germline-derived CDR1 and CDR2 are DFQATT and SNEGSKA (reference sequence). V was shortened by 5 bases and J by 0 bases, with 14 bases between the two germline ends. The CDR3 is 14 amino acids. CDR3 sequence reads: CSAPRAGLSYEQYF. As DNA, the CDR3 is TGCAGTGCTCCCCGCGCGGGCCTCTCCTACGAGCAGTACTTC.